These T cell receptor beta chains were read from a single sample in a study of OX40 agonist ivuxolimab in advanced cancers. Produced via immunoSEQ multiplex PCR; TCRdb's table is partial and in-frame only. The data contain some 19,000 clones, around two thirds of them singletons. The source material was CD4+ or CD8+ T cells sorted from blood, sampled in a trial of the OX40 agonist ivuxolimab. These receptors all come from an adult with an advanced solid tumor such as melanoma, head and neck, liver or kidney cancer. CDR3s include the opening cysteine and the closing phenylalanine or tryptophan. The order of the fields is V gene, J gene, clone size, CDR3 protein. Size is omitted from some rows. Given values are once, few, many or a class for expanded clones.

v_gene: TRBV28
j_gene: TRBJ2-2
abundance: .
CDR3aa: CASSPLQGGTGELFF

v_gene: TRBV7-8
j_gene: TRBJ2-3
abundance: .
CDR3aa: CASSSGGAADTQYF

v_gene: TRBV19
j_gene: TRBJ2-5
abundance: once
CDR3aa: CASSREGETQYF

v_gene: TRBV27
j_gene: TRBJ2-5
abundance: .
CDR3aa: CASRGPEETQYF

v_gene: TRBV7-9
j_gene: TRBJ2-7
abundance: .
CDR3aa: CASSFTGVPSYEQYF

v_gene: TRBV7-2
j_gene: TRBJ2-7
abundance: few
CDR3aa: CASSSTGTSGNYYEQYF

v_gene: TRBV4-3
j_gene: TRBJ1-4
abundance: few
CDR3aa: CASSQVISQGADLFF

v_gene: TRBV27
j_gene: TRBJ2-1
abundance: .
CDR3aa: CASDRFNNEQFF

v_gene: TRBV19
j_gene: TRBJ2-1
abundance: few
CDR3aa: CASSIGDNEQFF

v_gene: TRBV6-1
j_gene: TRBJ2-5
abundance: few
CDR3aa: CASRVRIRETQYF

v_gene: TRBV19
j_gene: TRBJ2-1
abundance: .
CDR3aa: CASQRVGAQEQFF

v_gene: TRBV2
j_gene: TRBJ1-1
abundance: .
CDR3aa: CASSGQTMNTEAFF

v_gene: TRBV14
j_gene: TRBJ2-2
abundance: .
CDR3aa: CASSTGTGELFF

v_gene: TRBV6-6
j_gene: TRBJ2-1
abundance: .
CDR3aa: CASSDGGEQFF

v_gene: TRBV28
j_gene: TRBJ1-1
abundance: medium-sized
CDR3aa: CASSLSQSKVNTEAFF

v_gene: TRBV28
j_gene: TRBJ2-1
abundance: .
CDR3aa: CASSFAGNHEQFF

v_gene: TRBV9
j_gene: TRBJ2-5
abundance: .
CDR3aa: CASSGTSGGAIETQYF

v_gene: TRBV4-3
j_gene: TRBJ2-5
abundance: .
CDR3aa: CASRPGRGGRGTQYF

v_gene: TRBV5-6
j_gene: TRBJ2-7
abundance: many
CDR3aa: CASTLGGSYEQYF

v_gene: TRBV2
j_gene: TRBJ2-2
abundance: medium-sized
CDR3aa: CASRGTGLNTGELFF

v_gene: TRBV6-5
j_gene: TRBJ2-1
abundance: few
CDR3aa: CASSYSFGDEQFF

v_gene: TRBV7-9
j_gene: TRBJ2-1
abundance: .
CDR3aa: CAGSSLGDEQFF

v_gene: TRBV7-2
j_gene: TRBJ2-7
abundance: .
CDR3aa: CASSRDLGERQYF

v_gene: TRBV4-2
j_gene: TRBJ1-4
abundance: .
CDR3aa: CASSQGGYSNEKLFF

v_gene: TRBV19
j_gene: TRBJ2-1
abundance: medium-sized
CDR3aa: CASSIGASGSLYNEQFF

v_gene: TRBV6-5
j_gene: TRBJ2-5
abundance: .
CDR3aa: CASSLAGGQETQYF

v_gene: TRBV18
j_gene: TRBJ2-7
abundance: .
CDR3aa: CASSRPDRDYEQYF

v_gene: TRBV19
j_gene: TRBJ1-5
abundance: few
CDR3aa: CASSTSHQPQHF

v_gene: TRBV27
j_gene: TRBJ2-5
abundance: few
CDR3aa: CASSLSAGAGPQETQYF

v_gene: TRBV7-9
j_gene: TRBJ1-1
abundance: .
CDR3aa: CASSPDGNTEAFF

v_gene: TRBV29-1
j_gene: TRBJ2-6
abundance: .
CDR3aa: CSVELEGSGANVLTF

v_gene: TRBV5-1
j_gene: TRBJ1-2
abundance: .
CDR3aa: CASSPGGGDFFYGYTF

v_gene: TRBV9
j_gene: TRBJ2-5
abundance: few
CDR3aa: CASSVWDGETQYF

v_gene: TRBV5-5
j_gene: TRBJ2-7
abundance: few
CDR3aa: CASSLDRAYEQYF

v_gene: TRBV11-2
j_gene: TRBJ2-1
abundance: .
CDR3aa: CASSLQAGGPYNEQFF

v_gene: TRBV11-2
j_gene: TRBJ1-5
abundance: .
CDR3aa: CASSSAGGRQPQHF

v_gene: TRBV2
j_gene: TRBJ2-1
abundance: .
CDR3aa: CASSFTEYNEQFF

v_gene: TRBV7-2
j_gene: TRBJ2-7
abundance: few
CDR3aa: CASSLGKGGQGAYEQYF

v_gene: TRBV19
j_gene: TRBJ1-2
abundance: few
CDR3aa: CASSITGSYGYTF